The TCR beta chain under discussion was sequenced for a study of cytomegalovirus exposure and HLA in healthy donors listed by TCRdb under 2017. Regarding the complete study: According to a later analysis, one platform produced both the roughly 130 validation repertoires and the 666 repertoires of the first cohort. The study aimed to test whether cataloging public T cell receptors could reveal signatures of past pathogen exposure. High-throughput TCR immunosequencing, statistical association of individual TCRs with disease status, and machine learning were combined to predict cytomegalovirus infection status. A separate validation cohort of about 110 different subjects was used in addition to the 666-subject first cohort. What the work shows at the level of the full study, not this receptor alone: In vitro tests confirmed that a few of the cytomegalovirus-associated TCR beta chains recognize cytomegalovirus antigens. All 120 or so repertoires were used to score co-occurrence in the validation cohort in a later analysis, because that analysis had no HLA typing for the cohort. Across donors, most TCR sequences were observed very rarely, whereas some public TCRs were present in many individuals. According to the authors, the approach could potentially be generalized to other disease states and immunological phenotypes. A total of around 150 TCR beta chains were listed by the study as associated with cytomegalovirus. The classifier was reported to diagnose cytomegalovirus status with high specificity and sensitivity in both the original cohort and the validation cohort. Of the cluster scores, 94% were above 0 in a later analysis, which found that TCRs clustered in the first cohort also tended to co-occur in the roughly 130 validation repertoires.

CDR1 and CDR2 (SGHRS, YFSETQ) derive from the germline V gene. Trimming accounts for 6 bases at V and 7 bases at J, while the number of junction bases matched to no gene is 5. Its CDR3 holds 14 amino acids, cysteine through phenylalanine. The CDR3 DNA has 42 bases and is translated from base 1. The donors were included in the validation cohort of some 110 subjects, a group kept apart from the approximately 700-subject first cohort. With respect to this clone: Its binding antigen is unknown. No base qualities exist here, and no much larger clone lies one base off it.

The library was produced with the immunoSEQ multiplex PCR assay. In the original analysis: A statistical classification framework was built for diagnosing cytomegalovirus status from the catalog of TCR beta chain sequences. As stored in TCRdb, this immuneACCESS dataset retains in-frame rearrangements with V and J assigned. A fraction of the clones does not appear; measured against another copy, unresolved V genes explain less than half of the discrepancy, and the remainder lacks a known reason. V, J and clone size were drawn from that table, and D and trimming were deduced from the DNA. This sample holds some 64,000 clones; approximately 97% were observed only once. The top ten constitute 1.5% to 2% of the sample.

This clonotype was obtained from a young woman in good health and CMV-seropositive. This sequence uses TRBV5-1 and TRBJ2-3; TRBD2 aligns with 13 central bases. What was sequenced was PBMCs. The nucleotide sequence is given as TGCGCCAGCACCCGGACTAGCGGGAGTTATACGCAGTATTTT. The translation is CASTRTSGSYTQYF.